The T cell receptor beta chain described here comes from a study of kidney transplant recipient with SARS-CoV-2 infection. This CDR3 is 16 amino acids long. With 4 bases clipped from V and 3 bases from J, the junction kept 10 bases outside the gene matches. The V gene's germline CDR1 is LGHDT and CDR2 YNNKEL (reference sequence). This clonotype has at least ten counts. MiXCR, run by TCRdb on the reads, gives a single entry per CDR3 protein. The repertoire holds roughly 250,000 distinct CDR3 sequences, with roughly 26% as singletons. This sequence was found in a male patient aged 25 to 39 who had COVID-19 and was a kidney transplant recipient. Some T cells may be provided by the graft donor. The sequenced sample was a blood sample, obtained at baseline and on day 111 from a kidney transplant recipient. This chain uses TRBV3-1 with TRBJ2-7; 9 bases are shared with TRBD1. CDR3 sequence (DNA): TGTGCCAGCAGCCTTGTCACAGGGGGCGCGGTCTACGAGCAGTACTTC. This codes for CASSLVTGGAVYEQYF.